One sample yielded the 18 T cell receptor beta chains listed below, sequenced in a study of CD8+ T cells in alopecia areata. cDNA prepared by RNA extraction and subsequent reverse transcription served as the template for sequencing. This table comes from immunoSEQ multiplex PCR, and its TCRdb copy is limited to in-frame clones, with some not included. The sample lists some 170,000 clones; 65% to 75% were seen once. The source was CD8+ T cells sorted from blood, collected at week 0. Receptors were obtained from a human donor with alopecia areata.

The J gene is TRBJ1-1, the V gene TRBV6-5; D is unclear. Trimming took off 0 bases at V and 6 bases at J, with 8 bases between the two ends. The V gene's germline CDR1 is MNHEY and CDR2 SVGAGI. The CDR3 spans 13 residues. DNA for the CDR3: TGTGCCAGCAGTTACTCGATAAGCTCTGAAGCTTTCTTT. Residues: CASSYSISSEAFF.

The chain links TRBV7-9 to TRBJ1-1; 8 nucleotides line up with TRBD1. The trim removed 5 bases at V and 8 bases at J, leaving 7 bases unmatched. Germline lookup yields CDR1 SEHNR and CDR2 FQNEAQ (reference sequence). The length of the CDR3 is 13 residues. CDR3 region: CASSPEDRVEAFF. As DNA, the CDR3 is TGTGCCAGCAGCCCCGAGGACAGGGTCGAAGCTTTCTTT.

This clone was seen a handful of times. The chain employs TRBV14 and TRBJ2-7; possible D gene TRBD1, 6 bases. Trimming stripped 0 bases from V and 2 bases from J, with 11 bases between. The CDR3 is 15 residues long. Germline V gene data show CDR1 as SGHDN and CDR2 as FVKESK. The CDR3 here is CASSQDDDRTYEQYF. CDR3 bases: TGTGCCAGCAGCCAAGATGATGACAGGACCTACGAGCAGTACTTC.

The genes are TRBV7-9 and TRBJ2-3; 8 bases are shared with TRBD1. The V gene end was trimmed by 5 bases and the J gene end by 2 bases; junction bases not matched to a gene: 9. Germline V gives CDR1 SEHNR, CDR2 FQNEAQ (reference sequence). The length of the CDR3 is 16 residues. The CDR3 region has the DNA TGTGCCAGCAGCCAGACAGGGGATTTCCTCACAGATACGCAGTATTTT. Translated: CASSQTGDFLTDTQYF.

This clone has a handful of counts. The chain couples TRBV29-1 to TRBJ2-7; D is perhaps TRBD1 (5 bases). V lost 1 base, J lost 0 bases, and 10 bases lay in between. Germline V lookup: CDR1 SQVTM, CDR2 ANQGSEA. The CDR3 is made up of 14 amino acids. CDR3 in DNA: TGCAGCGTTGAAGTCCCAGGGTACTCCTACGAGCAGTACTTC. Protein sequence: CSVEVPGYSYEQYF.

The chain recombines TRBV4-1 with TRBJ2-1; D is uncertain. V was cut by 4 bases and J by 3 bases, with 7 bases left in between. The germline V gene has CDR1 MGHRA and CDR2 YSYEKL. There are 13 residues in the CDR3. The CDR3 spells CASSLDNYNEQFF. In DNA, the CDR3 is TGCGCCAGCAGCCTCGATAACTACAATGAGCAGTTCTTC.

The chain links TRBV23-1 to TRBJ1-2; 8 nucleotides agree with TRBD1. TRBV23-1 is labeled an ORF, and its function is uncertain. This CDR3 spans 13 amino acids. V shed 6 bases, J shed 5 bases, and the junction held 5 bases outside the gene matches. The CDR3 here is CASSPDRVYGYTF. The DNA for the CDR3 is TGCGCCAGCAGCCCGGACAGGGTGTATGGCTACACCTTC.

CDR3 nucleotides: TGCGCCAGCAGCCAGGAAGATCGGGGAGGGGGCCTCGCAGATACGCAGTATTTT. Translated, it gives CASSQEDRGGGLADTQYF. This chain connects TRBV4-1 to TRBJ2-3; D assignment may be TRBD1 or TRBD2 (7 bases each). This CDR3 spans 18 amino acids. Germline values: CDR1 MGHRA, CDR2 YSYEKL. The V and J ends lost 3 bases and 4 bases respectively, with 23 bases between them.

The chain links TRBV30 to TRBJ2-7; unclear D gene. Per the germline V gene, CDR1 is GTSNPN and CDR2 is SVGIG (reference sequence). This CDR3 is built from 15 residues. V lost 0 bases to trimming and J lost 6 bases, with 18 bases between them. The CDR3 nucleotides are TGTGCCTGGAGTGTACCCCCCCGGTGGGGTAGCGAGCAGTACTTC. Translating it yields CAWSVPPRWGSEQYF.

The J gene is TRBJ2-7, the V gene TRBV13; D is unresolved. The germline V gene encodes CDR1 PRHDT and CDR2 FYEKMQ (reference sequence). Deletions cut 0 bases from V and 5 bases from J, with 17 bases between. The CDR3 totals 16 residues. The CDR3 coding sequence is TGTGCCAGCAGCTTAGGCCTAAGGGATGATAGGAACGAGCAGTACTTC. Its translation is CASSLGLRDDRNEQYF.

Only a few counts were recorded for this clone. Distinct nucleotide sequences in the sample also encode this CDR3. CDR3: CATSRDRDTGELFF. The CDR3 nucleotides read TGTGCCACCAGCAGAGATCGGGACACCGGGGAGCTGTTTTTT. The chain couples TRBV15 to TRBJ2-2; D ambiguous. Germline V gives CDR1 LNHNV, CDR2 YYDKDF (reference sequence). V lost 0 bases and J 3 bases, leaving 5 bases between the germline ends. There are 14 residues in the CDR3. The entire variable domain, with the rest obtained from reference TRBV15 and TRBJ2-2, is as follows: DAMVIQNPRYQVTQFGKPVTLSCSQTLNHNVMYWYQQKSSQAPKLLFHYYDKDFNNEADTPDNFQSRRPNTSFCFLDIRSPGLGDTAMYLCATSRDRDTGELFFGEGSRLTVL.

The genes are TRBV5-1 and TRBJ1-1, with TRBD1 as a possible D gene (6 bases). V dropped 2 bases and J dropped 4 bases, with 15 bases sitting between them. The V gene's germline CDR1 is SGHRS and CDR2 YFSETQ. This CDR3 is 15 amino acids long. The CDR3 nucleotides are TGCGCCAGCAGCTTTGGCTCACGGGGGCCCACTGAAGCTTTCTTT. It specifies CASSFGSRGPTEAFF. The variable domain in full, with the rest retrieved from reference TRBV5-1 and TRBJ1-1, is KAGVTQTPRYLIKTRGQQVTLSCSPISGHRSVSWYQQTPGQGLQFLFEYFSETQRNKGNFPGRFSGRQFSNSRSEMNVSTLELGDSALYLCASSFGSRGPTEAFFGQGTRLTVV.

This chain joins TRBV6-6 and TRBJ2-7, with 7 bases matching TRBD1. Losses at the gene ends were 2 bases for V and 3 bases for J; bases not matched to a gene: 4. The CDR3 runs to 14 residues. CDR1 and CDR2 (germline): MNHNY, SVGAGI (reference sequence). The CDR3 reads CASSYPDRVYEQYF. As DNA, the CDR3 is TGTGCCAGCAGTTACCCCGACAGGGTCTACGAGCAGTACTTC.

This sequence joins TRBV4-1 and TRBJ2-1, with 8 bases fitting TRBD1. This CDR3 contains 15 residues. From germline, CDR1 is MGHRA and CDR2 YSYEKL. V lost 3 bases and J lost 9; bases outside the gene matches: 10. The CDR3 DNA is TGCGCCAGCAGCCACCCGAACAGGGGGGACGGTGAGCAGTTCTTC. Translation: CASSHPNRGDGEQFF.

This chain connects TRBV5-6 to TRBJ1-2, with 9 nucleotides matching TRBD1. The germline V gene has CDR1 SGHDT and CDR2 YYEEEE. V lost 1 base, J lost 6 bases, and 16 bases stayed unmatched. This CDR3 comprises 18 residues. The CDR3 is CASSLRQGVGYSGNGYTF. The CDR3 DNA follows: TGTGCCAGCAGCTTGAGACAGGGGGTTGGCTACAGTGGGAATGGCTACACCTTC.

CDR3 region: CASSLGDAGSTYEQYF. CDR3 coding DNA: TGCGCCAGCAGCTTGGGGGACGCGGGGAGCACCTACGAGCAGTACTTC. The J gene is TRBJ2-7, the V gene TRBV5-1; D might be TRBD2 (6 bases). Trimming took 0 bases from V and 2 from J, leaving 15 bases between them. This CDR3 is 16 amino acids long. The germline V gene encodes CDR1 SGHRS and CDR2 YFSETQ.

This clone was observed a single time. CDR3 loop: CASSLPDNEQFF. CDR3 sequence (DNA): TGTGCCAGCAGCTTACCAGATAATGAGCAGTTCTTC. This chain joins TRBV13 and TRBJ2-1, with D unclear. Germline CDR1 and CDR2: PRHDT and FYEKMQ (reference sequence). This CDR3 region has 12 residues. V was shortened by 2 bases and J by 7 bases, with 6 bases between the two germline ends. Full variable domain (missing parts from reference TRBV13 and TRBJ2-1): AAGVIQSPRHLIKEKRETATLKCYPIPRHDTVYWYQQGPGQDPQFLISFYEKMQSDKGSIPDRFSAQQFSDYHSELNMSSLELGDSALYFCASSLPDNEQFFGPGTRLTVL.

The chain's CDR3 is CSIGPGWGRGNTEAFF. Written as DNA, the CDR3 is TGCAGCATAGGACCAGGCTGGGGCAGAGGGAACACTGAAGCTTTCTTT. V usage is TRBV29-1 and J usage is TRBJ1-1, with D tentatively TRBD1 (5 bases). The V gene lost 8 bases and the J gene lost 1 base, with 23 bases spanning the gap. The CDR3 has 16 residues. CDR1 is SQVTM and CDR2 is ANQGSEA in the germline V gene.